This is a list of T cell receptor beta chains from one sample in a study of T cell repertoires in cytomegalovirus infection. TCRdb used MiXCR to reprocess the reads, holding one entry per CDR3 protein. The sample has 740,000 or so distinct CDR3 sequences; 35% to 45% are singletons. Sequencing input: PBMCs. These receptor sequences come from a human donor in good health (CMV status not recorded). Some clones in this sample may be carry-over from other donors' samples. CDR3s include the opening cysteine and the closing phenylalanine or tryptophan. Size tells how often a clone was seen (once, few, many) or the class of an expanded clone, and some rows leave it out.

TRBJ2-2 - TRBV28 CASSPPGGDGELFF
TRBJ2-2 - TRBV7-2 CASKGGRSNTGELFF
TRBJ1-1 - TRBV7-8 CASSLGRTLMNTEAFF
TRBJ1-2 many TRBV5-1 CASSLWSGRDYGYTF
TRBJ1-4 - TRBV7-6 CASSRQGSSTNEKLFF
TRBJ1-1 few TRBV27 CASSDDMNTEAFF
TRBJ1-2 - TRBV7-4 CASSLGGRVHGYTF
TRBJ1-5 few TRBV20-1 CSAAPGQGLAKPQHF
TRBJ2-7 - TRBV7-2 CASSKAGTSHEQYF
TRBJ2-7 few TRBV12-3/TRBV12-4 CASSLTVTYEQYF
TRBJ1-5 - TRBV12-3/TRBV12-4 CASSLGGHLSNQHQHF
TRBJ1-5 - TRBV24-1 CATSDPGTGGSQPQHF
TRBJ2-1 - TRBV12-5 CASGLVLSGGANEQFF
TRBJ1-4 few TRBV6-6 CASSRRTGNEKLFF
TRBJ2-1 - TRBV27 CASSPRQGPNEQLF
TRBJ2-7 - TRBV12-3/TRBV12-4 CASSFGSGGAYEQYF
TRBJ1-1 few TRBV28 CASSLLGGTENTEAFF
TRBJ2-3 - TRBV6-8 CASSRGGLRADTQYF
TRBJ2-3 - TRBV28 CASSLGQGWTDTQYF
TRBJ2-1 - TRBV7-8 CASRPFARRLAGLEEQFF
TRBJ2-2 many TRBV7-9 CASSSQGNQGSGELFF
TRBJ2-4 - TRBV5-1 CASSLGTAAKNIQYF
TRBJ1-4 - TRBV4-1 CASSQRGGAVELFF
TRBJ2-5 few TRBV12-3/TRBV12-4 CASRPLLAGGGETQYF
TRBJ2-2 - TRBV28 CASSLYRQGTGELVF
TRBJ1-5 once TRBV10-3 CAISESTRQGNQPQHF
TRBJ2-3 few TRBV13 CASSSVAGESVDTQYF
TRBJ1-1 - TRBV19 CASTGAGVTEAFF
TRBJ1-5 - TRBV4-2 CASSFVSGLQPQHF
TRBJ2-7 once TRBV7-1 CASSPLEQYAYEQYF
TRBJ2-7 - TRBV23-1 CASSLLCTGVGDYEQYF
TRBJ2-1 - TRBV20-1 CSASEGLASEQFF
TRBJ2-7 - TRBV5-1 CASSFDGTGSSYEQYF
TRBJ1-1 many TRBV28 CASSFRSEAFF
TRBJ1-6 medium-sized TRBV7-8 CASSLVVSRSPLHF
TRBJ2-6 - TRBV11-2 CASRPPGANVLTF
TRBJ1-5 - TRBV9 CASSVGQGAGQPQHF
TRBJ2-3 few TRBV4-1 CASSQGIAAATDTQYF
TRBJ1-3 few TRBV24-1 CATSDPREAGNTIYF
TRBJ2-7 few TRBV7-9 CASSRSLSGGYEQYF
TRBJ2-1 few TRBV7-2 CASSFTGTSSPYNEQFF
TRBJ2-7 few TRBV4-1 CASSQEHLAGYEQYF
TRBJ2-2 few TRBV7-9 CASSKNIRQGTGELFF
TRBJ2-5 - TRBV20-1 CSVTGRDYQETQYF
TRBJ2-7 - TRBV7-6 CASSSTGDSSDEQYF